This T cell receptor (beta chain) was profiled in a study of blood T cell repertoires in COVID-19. Overall study: From the United States, Italy and Spain came samples of acute and convalescent COVID-19.

The CDR3 consists of 15 residues. The ends lost 6 bases at V and 6 bases at J; junction bases unmatched: 11. Germline CDR1 reads MNHEY; CDR2 reads SVGAGI. Original analysis: Reference gene primer amplification gave estimated nucleated cell counts. Measured with immunoSEQ multiplex PCR; TCRdb has only the in-frame clones, and not every one. V and J calls and clone size are copied from that table; D and trimming were computed from the DNA. The profile shows 60,000 to 80,000 clones, less than 90% of them singletons. This clonotype originated in a man between 50 and 59 years old with active COVID-19. This chain joins TRBV6-5 and TRBJ2-1; 7 nucleotides align to TRBD2. Sequenced sample: peripheral blood. CDR3 coding DNA: TGTGCCAGCAGCAATGGGGGGGGTCTGACCAATGAGCAGTTCTTC. It translates to CASSNGGGLTNEQFF.